This paragraph reports one T cell receptor (beta chain). This sample stems from a study of T cell changes during pregnancy in multiple sclerosis. Germline CDR1 MDHEN, CDR2 SYDVKM. Germline trimming cut 4 bases from V and 8 bases from J; bases unmatched to any gene: 3. This CDR3 is 12 amino acids long. TCRdb keeps only in-frame clones here, not all; method: immunoSEQ multiplex PCR. Of tens of thousands of clones detected, 85% to 95% appear once; the ten largest clones hold approximately 0.61%. The J gene is TRBJ1-2, the V gene TRBV28; TRBD1 matches at 8 bases. This clonotype was obtained from a female donor with multiple sclerosis, enrolled in a pregnancy study. The sample consisted of CD4+ T cells from peripheral blood mononuclear cells, taken in the third trimester of pregnancy. The CDR3 bases are TGTGCCAGCAGTTCCGGACAGGGAGGCTACACCTTC. It translates to CASSSGQGGYTF.